This T cell receptor beta chain comes out of a study of pediatric ulcerative colitis. Findings and limits, study-wide: Clonal expansions reduced rectal repertoire diversity in acute severe colitis.

CDR3 length equals 16 residues. Germline V gene data show CDR1 as SGDLS and CDR2 as YYNGEE. V gave up 0 bases and J gave up 5 bases, with 17 bases separating them. TCRdb keeps only in-frame clones here, not all; method: immunoSEQ multiplex PCR. The sample lists 30,000 to 40,000 clones, roughly three quarters occurring once. Rectal tissue came from one to two pinch biopsies taken at colonoscopy. On this clone itself: Its antigen remains unknown.

The receptor's source is a boy aged 10-17 years with mild ulcerative colitis. Sequenced: gut tissue. The chain is built from TRBV9 and TRBJ1-2, with a tentative D call TRBD1 (6 bases). The CDR3 coding sequence is TGTGCCAGCAGCGTAGATGCATTGGGCAGGGGTTATGGCTACACCTTC. This sequence encodes CASSVDALGRGYGYTF.